Below, 20 T cell receptor beta chains from the same sample are listed, as sequenced in a study of T-cell reconstitution after alpha-beta-depleted transplantation in children listed by TCRdb under 2016. Library preparation used PCR. TCRdb shows the sequencer as Illumina HiSeq 2500. To normalize quantification of the TCRbeta repertoire, the TCR libraries were built with molecular barcoding that relied on unique molecular identifiers. TCRdb trimmed the raw reads at Q25, called clones with MiXCR and kept productive beta chains. For every CDR3 protein sequence, its rows merge into one entry that carries the most common genes and DNA. Counted in this sample were around 400,000 distinct CDR3 sequences; roughly a tenth of them appeared once. The ten top clones hold roughly 6% of the sample. The sample consisted of PBMCs from the stem cell graft donor, taken from the stem cell graft. Receptor source: a human donor who donated a stem cell graft to a child with acute myeloid leukemia.

Concerning this clonotype itself: With a much larger clone just one base away, this may be a read error. This chain uses TRBV12-3 or TRBV12-4 with TRBJ2-3, with D maybe TRBD2 (5 bases). This CDR3 comprises 14 residues. The CDR3 region has the DNA TGTGCCAGCACCCTAGCTTACAACACAGCTACGCAGTATTTT. Protein product: CASTLAYNTATQYF.

The V call is TRBV7-9, the J call TRBJ1-1, with D possibly being TRBD1 (5 bases). Germline V gene sequence: CDR1 SEHNR, CDR2 FQNEAQ (reference sequence). V was pared by 5 bases and J by 7 bases, with 8 bases between. This CDR3 comprises 11 residues. The CDR3 here is CASSGQIEAFF. The CDR3 DNA reads TGTGCCAGCAGCGGACAAATTGAAGCTTTCTTT.

This clonotype was counted between two and nine times. DNA of the CDR3: TGTGCCAGCAGTTACAAGCCAGTCTATGGCTACACCTTC. This gives the protein CASSYKPVYGYTF. The chain uses TRBV6-5 and TRBJ1-2; D gene uncertain. CDR3 size: 13 residues. Germline V gene data show CDR1 as MNHEY and CDR2 as SVGAGI. The ends were cut back, 2 bases at V and 4 bases at J, with 8 bases in the middle.

V is TRBV12-5 and J is TRBJ2-3; TRBD2 matches 10 bases. The CDR3 is made up of 15 amino acids. Unmatched junction bases numbered 6, after V lost 6 bases and J lost 3 bases. In germline, CDR1 is LGHNT, CDR2 FRNRAP. CDR3 DNA: TGTGCTAGTGGGCCTAGCGGGAGTCCAACAGATACGCAGTATTTT. This translates into CASGPSGSPTDTQYF.

This clonotype was counted between two and nine times. The chain is built from TRBV12-3 or TRBV12-4 and TRBJ2-3; 7 bases map to TRBD1. There are 14 residues in the CDR3. With 6 bases clipped from V and 5 bases from J, the junction kept 8 bases outside the gene matches. The DNA for the CDR3 is TGTGCCAGCAGCACGGGACAGACTGGAGATACGCAGTATTTT. Its translation: CASSTGQTGDTQYF.

The V and J genes are TRBV19 and TRBJ2-3; 7 bases agree with TRBD2. The CDR3 is 14 amino acids. From germline, CDR1 is LNHDA and CDR2 SQIVND (reference sequence). J gave up 5 bases and V 4 bases, and 6 bases lay outside the gene matches. CDR3 bases: TGTGCCAGTAGTAGCCGCGGGGGTAGAGATACGCAGTATTTT. This sequence encodes CASSSRGGRDTQYF.

The rearrangement joins TRBV20-1 to TRBJ2-3, with D unresolved. CDR3 length equals 13 residues. Per germline, CDR1 DFQATT and CDR2 SNEGSKA (reference sequence). V shed 6 bases and J shed 0 bases, with 10 bases lying between them. CDR3 sequence reads: CSAVKPSTDTQYF. CDR3 in DNA: TGCAGTGCCGTGAAGCCCAGCACAGATACGCAGTATTTT.

This clonotype showed up just a few times. V gene TRBV11-2 combines with J gene TRBJ2-1, with D hard to call. V was cut by 1 base and J by 12 bases, with 10 bases left in between. This CDR3 spans 12 amino acids. CDR1 and CDR2 from the germline V gene are SGHAT and FQNNGV. Written as DNA, the CDR3 is TGTGCCAGCAGCTTAGGGGCGGTGGGGCAGTTCTTC. It codes for CASSLGAVGQFF.

This clonotype has only a few counts. The V and J genes are TRBV7-2 and TRBJ2-2; weak D call: TRBD2 (6 bases). This CDR3 spans 16 amino acids. Germline V gene sequence: CDR1 SGHTA, CDR2 FQGNSA. The V end lost 2 bases, the J end lost 4 bases, and 14 bases lay between the germline ends. The CDR3 DNA is TGTGCCAGCAGCTTACTTCGGAGGGCCGGCACCGGGGAGCTGTTTTTT. As protein: CASSLLRRAGTGELFF.

V gene TRBV20-1 combines with J gene TRBJ2-1, with D uncertain. CDR3 length: 14 amino acids. The germline V gene encodes CDR1 DFQATT and CDR2 SNEGSKA (reference sequence). Trimming removed 0 bases at V and 1 base at J, with 7 bases between. In nucleotides, the CDR3 is TGCAGTGCTAGAGAAGTTGTTTCCTACAATGAGCAGTTCTTC. The encoded protein is CSAREVVSYNEQFF.

The chain carries TRBV7-9 and TRBJ2-3; the match to TRBD2 covers 8 bases. This CDR3 comprises 15 residues. Germline V gene lookup returns CDR1 SEHNR and CDR2 FQNEAQ (reference sequence). J gave up 2 bases and V 2 bases, and 3 bases lay outside the gene matches. As DNA, the CDR3 is TGTGCCAGCAGCTTAATAGCGGGATCCACAGATACGCAGTATTTT. Its protein product is CASSLIAGSTDTQYF.

This clonotype was recorded a few times. CDR3 region: CASSFGQGSAKNIQYF. The CDR3 DNA sequence: TGTGCCAGCAGCTTCGGACAGGGGAGCGCCAAAAACATTCAGTACTTC. V and J are TRBV11-2 and TRBJ2-4; TRBD1 agrees at 9 bases. The CDR3 totals 16 residues. V shed 3 bases, J shed 1 base, and the junction held 4 bases outside the gene matches. The germline CDR1 and CDR2 sequences are SGHAT and FQNNGV.

This clonotype was detected many times. The CDR3 bases are TGCGCCAGCGGGGAGGGTAACTATGGCTACACCTTC. Amino acids: CASGEGNYGYTF. V is TRBV5-1 and J is TRBJ1-2, with D unresolved. CDR3 length equals 12 residues. Germline CDR1 reads SGHRS; CDR2 reads YFSETQ. V was pared by 7 bases and J by 1 base, with 8 bases between.

The genes are TRBV5-1 and TRBJ1-4; TRBD1 matches at 8 bases. The V gene end was trimmed by 0 bases and the J gene end by 8 bases; junction bases not matched to a gene: 12. CDR3 length equals 17 residues. CDR1 and CDR2 (germline): SGHRS, YFSETQ. In DNA form, the CDR3 reads TGCGCCAGCAGCTTGGAGGGTGTGGACAGGGCGAGGGAAAAACTGTTTTTT. Its translation is CASSLEGVDRAREKLFF.

This clonotype was seen repeatedly, ten times or more. The J gene is TRBJ2-3, the V gene TRBV7-2; D is ambiguous. CDR3 size: 16 residues. The V end was cut by 0 bases, the J end by 0 bases, with 10 bases between. Germline assignment: CDR1 SGHTA and CDR2 FQGNSA. The CDR3 reads CASSLARAASTDTQYF. CDR3 nucleotides: TGTGCCAGCAGCTTAGCGCGAGCAGCTAGCACAGATACGCAGTATTTT.

Ten or more counts support this clonotype. The gene calls are TRBV7-8 and TRBJ2-3; the D gene is possibly TRBD2 (5 bases). Germline V CDR1 and CDR2: SGHVS, FQNEAQ. This CDR3 contains 16 residues. The germline V and J ends were trimmed by 5 bases and 1 base, with 16 bases remaining between them. Here the CDR3 DNA reads TGTGCCAGCAGCCAAGACGGCCCCGGGGGCACAGATACGCAGTATTTT. This encodes CASSQDGPGGTDTQYF. Drawing the rest from reference TRBV7-8 and TRBJ2-3, the complete variable domain is GAGVSQSPRYKVAKRGQDVALRCDPISGHVSLFWYQQALGQGPEFLTYFQNEAQLDKSGLPSDRFFAERPEGSVSTLKIQRTQQEDSAVYLCASSQDGPGGTDTQYFGPGTRLTVL.

In its sample, this clonotype was seen many times. V is TRBV7-2 and J is TRBJ2-7, with TRBD2 matching 14 bases. V shed 5 bases, J shed 6 bases, and the junction held 9 bases outside the gene matches. There are 16 residues in the CDR3. The germline V gene encodes CDR1 SGHTA and CDR2 FQGNSA. CDR3 coding DNA: TGTGCCAGCAGCGTGGGACTAGCGGGAGTATTCCGCGAGCAGTACTTC. Its protein product is CASSVGLAGVFREQYF. The variable domain in full, completed from reference TRBV7-2 and TRBJ2-7, reads GAGVSQSPSNKVTEKGKDVELRCDPISGHTALYWYRQSLGQGLEFLIYFQGNSAPDKSGLPSDRFSAERTGGSVSTLTIQRTQQEDSAVYLCASSVGLAGVFREQYFGPGTRLTVT.

This clonotype was detected many times. The chain couples TRBV9 to TRBJ1-5; D possibly corresponds to TRBD1 (5 bases). The CDR3 spans 15 residues. V lost 0 bases and J 2 bases, leaving 9 bases between the germline ends. Germline-derived CDR1 and CDR2 are SGDLS and YYNGEE. The CDR3 DNA is TGTGCCAGCAGCGTAGGGGGGTCAGGCAATCAGCCCCAGCATTTT. Translation: CASSVGGSGNQPQHF.

The CDR3 DNA follows: TGTGCCAGCAGTGGTCGGGACAGGGATAGCAATCAGCCCCAGCATTTT. Its translation is CASSGRDRDSNQPQHF. The chain has TRBV25-1 and TRBJ1-5; 9 bases align to TRBD1. The CDR3 runs to 16 residues. Germline values: CDR1 MGHDK, CDR2 SYGVNS. Trimming cost V 4 bases and J 0 bases; bases outside gene matches: 4.

This clonotype was seen repeatedly, ten times or more. At one end, the junction sequence differs from germline, possibly due to a read error. V is TRBV5-1 and J is TRBJ2-2; no clear D gene. This CDR3 has 14 residues. The germline V gene has CDR1 SGHRS and CDR2 YFSETQ. Written as DNA, the CDR3 is TGTGCCAGCAGCTTAGCCTCGAACACCGGGGAGCTGTTTTTT. This encodes CASSLASNTGELFF.